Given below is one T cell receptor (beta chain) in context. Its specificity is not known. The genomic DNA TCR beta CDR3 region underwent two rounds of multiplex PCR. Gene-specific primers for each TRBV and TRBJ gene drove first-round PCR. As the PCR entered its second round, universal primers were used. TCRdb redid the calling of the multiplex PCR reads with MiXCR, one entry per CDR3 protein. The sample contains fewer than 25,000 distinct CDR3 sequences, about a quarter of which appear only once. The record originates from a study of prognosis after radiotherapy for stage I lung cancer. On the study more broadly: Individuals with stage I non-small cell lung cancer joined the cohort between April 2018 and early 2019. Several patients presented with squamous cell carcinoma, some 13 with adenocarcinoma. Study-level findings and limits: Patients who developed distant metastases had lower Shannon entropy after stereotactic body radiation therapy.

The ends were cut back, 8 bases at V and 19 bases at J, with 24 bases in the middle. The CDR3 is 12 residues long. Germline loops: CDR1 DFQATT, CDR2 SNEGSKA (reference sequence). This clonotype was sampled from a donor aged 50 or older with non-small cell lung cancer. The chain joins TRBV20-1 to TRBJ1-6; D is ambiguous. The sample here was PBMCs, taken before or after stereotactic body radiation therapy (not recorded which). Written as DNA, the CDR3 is TGCAGTCATTTCGCAGGCAATTCACCCATACACTTT. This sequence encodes CSHFAGNSPIHF.